What follows is one T cell receptor beta chain and its context. The germline V and J ends were trimmed by 2 bases and 7 bases, with 18 bases remaining between them. CDR1 and CDR2 from the germline V gene are SGHTA and FQGTGA. This CDR3 has 16 residues. The sample belongs to a study of blood T cell repertoires in COVID-19. Assay: immunoSEQ multiplex PCR; the TCRdb copy retains only in-frame clones and omits some. Among about 15,000 clones listed, roughly 90% were seen once. The receptor was isolated from a human donor in a cohort sampled during active COVID-19. Sequencing was done on a sample of peripheral blood. The chain links TRBV7-3 to TRBJ1-5, with D maybe TRBD1 (6 bases). CDR3 coding DNA: TGTGCCAGCAGCTTAGGTTTGTACAGGGTAGGACAGCCCCAGCATTTT. Encoded protein: CASSLGLYRVGQPQHF.